Reported below is one T cell receptor (beta chain). Original methodology: How many nucleated cells were present was estimated from reference gene primer amplification. Measured with immunoSEQ multiplex PCR; TCRdb has only the in-frame clones, and not every one. That table supplies the V and J calls and clone size; D and trimming were determined from the DNA. This sample has 150,000 or so clones, with approximately 80% found just once. These data come from a study of blood T cell repertoires in COVID-19. Study-level background: PBMCs, B-cell-depleted T cells, or T cells were the source of the cDNA or gDNA that made up the material.

The germline V gene has CDR1 MGHRA and CDR2 YSYEKL. The V gene lost 4 bases and the J gene lost 4 bases, with 19 bases spanning the gap. This CDR3 is 16 amino acids long. The chain links TRBV4-1 to TRBJ1-1; TRBD1 might be the D (5 bases). The sequenced sample was peripheral blood. The receptor was isolated from a woman aged 40 to 50 with active or convalescent COVID-19. The CDR3 spells CASSRSQAGLATEAFF. CDR3 DNA sequence: TGCGCCAGCAGCCGCTCCCAGGCGGGGCTGGCCACTGAAGCTTTCTTT.